This T cell receptor beta chain was recovered during a study of regulatory T cells in long-lasting Graves disease. Time point noted: newly diagnosed GD, antithyroid drugs for less than 3 months. PBMC RNA was the source of the TCR library. Investigators report Graves' disease was diagnosed under American Thyroid Association guidelines. Through Arm-PCR of CDR3 regions and iRepertoire HTBI primers, TCR beta libraries were built. Via MiXCR, TCRdb re-called the multiplex PCR reads, giving one row per CDR3 protein. The sample shows fewer than 400,000 distinct CDR3 sequences, over 15% of them seen only once. This clonotype has ten or more counts. The CDR3 loop spans 19 amino acids. Germline V gene lookup returns CDR1 MDHEN and CDR2 SYDVKM. V gave up 5 bases and J gave up 0 bases, with 24 bases separating them.

The chain combines TRBV28 with TRBJ2-3; no reliable D call. This specimen was peripheral blood mononuclear cells (PBMCs), taken at new diagnosis, from a patient treated with antithyroid drugs. The sequence was collected from a female donor with Graves disease. The CDR3 here is CASSPSPDLGDSSTDTQYF. As DNA, the CDR3 is TGTGCCAGCAGTCCAAGTCCAGATCTAGGCGACTCTAGCACAGATACGCAGTATTTT.